Reported below is one T cell receptor beta chain. Its target is unknown. This sample was included in a study of STAT3 mutations in large granular lymphocyte leukemia. Study-wide background: Canonical activating STAT3 mutations were detected in roughly half of the longitudinally sequenced T-LGLL patients. Over half of T-LGLL patients had one or more immunosuppressive regimens. The study's findings and limits: TCR clonotype switching after therapy occurred in about 30% of the 18 patients. In T-cell large granular lymphocyte leukemia, about half of patients showed multiple immunodominant subclonotypes.

Germline CDR1 and CDR2: ENHRY and SYGVKD. The V and J ends lost 6 bases and 1 base respectively, with 9 bases between them. This CDR3 spans 13 amino acids. Sequencing used immunoSEQ multiplex PCR; TCRdb keeps in-frame clones, though not all of them. The sample shows fewer than 20,000 clones, about four fifths of them seen only once. The sequenced material came from peripheral blood mononuclear cells. The V and J genes are TRBV10-3 and TRBJ2-5, with TRBD1 as a possible D gene (6 bases). This clonotype was obtained from a middle-aged man with T-cell large granular lymphocyte leukemia. Some clones in this sample may be carry-over from other donors' samples. This chain's CDR3 is CAISWTVQETQYF. The CDR3 nucleotides are TGTGCCATCAGCTGGACAGTCCAAGAGACCCAGTACTTC.